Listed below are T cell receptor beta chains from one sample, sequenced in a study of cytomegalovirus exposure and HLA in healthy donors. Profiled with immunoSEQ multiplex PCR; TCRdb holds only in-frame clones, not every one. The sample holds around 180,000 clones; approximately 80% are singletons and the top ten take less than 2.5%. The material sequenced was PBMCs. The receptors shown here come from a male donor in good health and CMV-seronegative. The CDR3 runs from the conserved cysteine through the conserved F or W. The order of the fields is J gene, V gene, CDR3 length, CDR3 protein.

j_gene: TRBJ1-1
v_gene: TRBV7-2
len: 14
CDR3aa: CASSSRDSPTEAFF

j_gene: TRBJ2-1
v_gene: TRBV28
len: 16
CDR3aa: CASSLSRLAVNNEQFF

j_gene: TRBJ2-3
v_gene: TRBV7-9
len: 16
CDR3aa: CASSRLAGLSTDTQYF

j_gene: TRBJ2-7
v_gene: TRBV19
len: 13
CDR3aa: CASSLGTVSEQYF

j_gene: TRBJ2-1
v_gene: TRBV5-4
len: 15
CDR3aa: CASSRGGDSYNEQFF

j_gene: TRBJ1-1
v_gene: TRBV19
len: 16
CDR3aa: CASSIRVDSRNTEAFF

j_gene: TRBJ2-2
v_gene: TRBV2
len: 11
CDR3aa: CASSSGIELFF

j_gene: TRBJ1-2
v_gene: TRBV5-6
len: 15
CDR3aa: CASSGGAGGKGGYTF

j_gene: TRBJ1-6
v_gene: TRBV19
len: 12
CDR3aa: CASSIGGSPLHF

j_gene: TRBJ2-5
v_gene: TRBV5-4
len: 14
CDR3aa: CASSRTSAQETQYF

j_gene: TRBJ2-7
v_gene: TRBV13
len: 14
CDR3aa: CTSSPSLGKYEQYF

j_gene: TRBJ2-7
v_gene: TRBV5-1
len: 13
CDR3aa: CASSRDSDYEQYF

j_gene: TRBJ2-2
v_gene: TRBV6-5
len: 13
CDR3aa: CASSRDGTGELFF

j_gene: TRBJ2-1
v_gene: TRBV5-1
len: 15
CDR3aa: CASTSQGLTYNEQFF

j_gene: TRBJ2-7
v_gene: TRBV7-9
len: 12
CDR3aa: CASSSTGDEQYF

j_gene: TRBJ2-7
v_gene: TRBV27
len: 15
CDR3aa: CASSPHGERSYEQYF

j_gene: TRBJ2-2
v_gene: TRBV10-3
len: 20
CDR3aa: CAIRARDRGLGGSPHGELFF

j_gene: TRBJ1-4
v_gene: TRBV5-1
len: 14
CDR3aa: CASSYRTEGEKLFF

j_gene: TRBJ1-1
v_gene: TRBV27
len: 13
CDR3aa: CASRVGRNTEAFF

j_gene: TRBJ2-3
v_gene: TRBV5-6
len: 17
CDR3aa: CASSFERTSRGTDTQYF

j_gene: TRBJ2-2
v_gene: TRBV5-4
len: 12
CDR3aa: CASSPRSGELFF

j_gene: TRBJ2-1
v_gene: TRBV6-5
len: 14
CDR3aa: CASSYSTQGGEQFF

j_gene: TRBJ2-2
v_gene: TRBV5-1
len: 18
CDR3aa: CASSSGQGVVRNTGELFF

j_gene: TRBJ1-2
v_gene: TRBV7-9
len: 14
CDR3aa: CASSLVAPGPGYTF

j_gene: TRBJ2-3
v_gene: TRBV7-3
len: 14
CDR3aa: CASSQTIRGDTQYF

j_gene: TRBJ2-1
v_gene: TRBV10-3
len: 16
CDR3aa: CAISEFLGEAGNEQFF

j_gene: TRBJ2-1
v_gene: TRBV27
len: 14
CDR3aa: CASSFSAGHNEQFF

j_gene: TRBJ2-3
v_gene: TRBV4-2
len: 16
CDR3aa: CASSQRLAGGTDTQYF

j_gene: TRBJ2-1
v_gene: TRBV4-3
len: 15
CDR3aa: CASSPASGGGNEQFF

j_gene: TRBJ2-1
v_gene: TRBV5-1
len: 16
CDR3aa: CASSLAESGRSNEQFF

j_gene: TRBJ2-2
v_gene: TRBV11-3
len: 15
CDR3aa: CASSYPGTDTGELFF

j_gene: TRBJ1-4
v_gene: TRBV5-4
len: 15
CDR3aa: CASSVTGDIREKLFF

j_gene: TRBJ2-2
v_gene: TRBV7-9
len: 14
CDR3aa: CAGTQGRNTGELFF

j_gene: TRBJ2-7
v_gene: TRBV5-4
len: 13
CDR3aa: CASSSRGSYEQYF

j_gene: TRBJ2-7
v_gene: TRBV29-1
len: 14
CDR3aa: CSVETSGTSYEQYF

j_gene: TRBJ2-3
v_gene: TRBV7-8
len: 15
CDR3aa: CASSLAGDITDTQYF

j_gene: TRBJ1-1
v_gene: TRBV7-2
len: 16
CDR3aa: CASSLVVWAMNTEAFF

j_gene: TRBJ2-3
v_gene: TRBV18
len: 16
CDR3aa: CASSPRGAAGTDTQYF

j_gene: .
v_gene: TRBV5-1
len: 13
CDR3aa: CASSIYRGYEQYF

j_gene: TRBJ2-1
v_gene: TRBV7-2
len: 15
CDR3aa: CASSPLAGGPSEQFF

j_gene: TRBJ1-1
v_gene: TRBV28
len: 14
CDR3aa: CASSKGTGNTEAFF

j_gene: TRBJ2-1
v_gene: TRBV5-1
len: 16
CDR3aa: CASSLMASGGYNEQFF

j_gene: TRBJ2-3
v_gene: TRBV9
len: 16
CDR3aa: CASSGQAGGDTDTQYF

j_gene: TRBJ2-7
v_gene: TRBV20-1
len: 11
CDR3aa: CSAPRVSEQYF

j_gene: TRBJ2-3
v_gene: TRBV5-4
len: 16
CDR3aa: CASSSASGRSTDTQYF

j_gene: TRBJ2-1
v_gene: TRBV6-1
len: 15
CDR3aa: CASSEVLVSYNEQFF

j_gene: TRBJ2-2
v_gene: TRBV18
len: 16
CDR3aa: CASSPPATGGTGELFF

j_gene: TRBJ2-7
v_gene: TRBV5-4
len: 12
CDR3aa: CASRDDRGEQYF

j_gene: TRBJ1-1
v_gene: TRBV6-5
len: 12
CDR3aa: CASSYSGKEAFF

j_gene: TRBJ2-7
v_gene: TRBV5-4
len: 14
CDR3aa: CASSSRVGPYEQYF

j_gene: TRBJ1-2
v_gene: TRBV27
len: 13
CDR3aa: CASSDQTGLGYTF

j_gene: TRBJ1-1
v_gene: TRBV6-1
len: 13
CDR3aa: CASRQGSEGEAFF

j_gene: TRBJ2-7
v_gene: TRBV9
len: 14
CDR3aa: CASSVGLAGYEQYF

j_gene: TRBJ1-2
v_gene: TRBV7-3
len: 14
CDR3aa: CASSSLGGLYGYTF

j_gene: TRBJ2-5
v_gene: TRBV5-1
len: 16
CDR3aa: CASRVTSGVLQETQYF